These 18 T cell receptor beta chains came from one sample sequenced in a study of T cell responses to AZD1222 COVID-19 vaccine. Sequencing used immunoSEQ multiplex PCR; TCRdb keeps in-frame clones, though not all of them. The sample has 100,000 to 150,000 clones, approximately 90% seen once; the top ten hold roughly 7%. The specimen was peripheral blood, collected on day 0 of AZD1222 vaccination. These receptors were obtained from an adult in good health.

The chain employs TRBV7-8 and TRBJ2-5, with 8 bases lining up with TRBD1. The CDR3 length is 17 residues. Germline values: CDR1 SGHVS, CDR2 FQNEAQ. V shed 1 base, J shed 5 bases, and the junction held 12 bases outside the gene matches. The CDR3 region is CASSLGGARGRGETQYF. The CDR3 bases are TGTGCCAGCAGCTTAGGGGGGGCCAGGGGGCGCGGTGAGACCCAGTACTTC.

This chain uses TRBV5-1 with TRBJ2-2; tentatively, D is TRBD2 (6 bases). CDR1 is SGHRS, CDR2 YFSETQ, per germline. Trimming pared 1 base from V and 7 bases from J, leaving 11 bases between. CDR3 length: 14 residues. CDR3 in DNA: TGCGCCAGCAGCTTGAGCGGAGGGTACGGGGAGCTGTTTTTT. Translated: CASSLSGGYGELFF. Looking up the rest from reference TRBV5-1 and TRBJ2-2 gives the full variable domain: KAGVTQTPRYLIKTRGQQVTLSCSPISGHRSVSWYQQTPGQGLQFLFEYFSETQRNKGNFPGRFSGRQFSNSRSEMNVSTLELGDSALYLCASSLSGGYGELFFGEGSRLTVL.

The V and J genes are TRBV7-9 and TRBJ1-6, with D possibly being TRBD1 (6 bases). The CDR3 consists of 14 residues. Deletions cut 5 bases from V and 6 bases from J, with 11 bases between. Germline-derived CDR1 and CDR2 are SEHNR and FQNEAQ (reference sequence). CDR3 in DNA: TGTGCCAGCAGCCCCTGGACAGTTAATTCACCCCTCCACTTT. Amino acids: CASSPWTVNSPLHF.

CDR3 DNA: TGCGCCAGCAGCTCCGCTACAACAGGGTTCGAGACCCAGTACTTC. Translated: CASSSATTGFETQYF. This chain joins TRBV5-1 and TRBJ2-5, with D maybe TRBD1 (6 bases). CDR1 SGHRS and CDR2 YFSETQ come from the germline V gene. The CDR3 spans 15 residues. Trimming stripped 3 bases from V and 5 bases from J, with 17 bases between.

V and J are TRBV3-1 (or the pseudogene TRBV3-2) and TRBJ2-5, with D unclear. This CDR3 contains 13 residues. In germline, CDR1 is LGHDT, CDR2 YNNKEL (reference sequence). Trimming removed 2 bases from V and 4 bases from J, with 8 bases in between. CDR3 protein: CASSQIKGETQYF. The CDR3, as DNA: TGTGCCAGCAGCCAAATAAAAGGAGAGACCCAGTACTTC.

The rearrangement links TRBV5-6 to TRBJ1-3, with D possibly TRBD1 on 5 matching bases. Germline assignment: CDR1 SGHDT and CDR2 YYEEEE. The CDR3 is 16 amino acids. V was shortened by 0 bases and J by 4 bases, with 14 bases between the two germline ends. The CDR3 nucleotides are TGTGCCAGCAGCTTGGCCGGCAGGGAGGACGGAAACACCATATATTTT. This translates into CASSLAGREDGNTIYF.

By share, this clone ranks as medium-sized. The V call is TRBV29-1, the J call TRBJ2-7; D not resolved. Germline values: CDR1 SQVTM, CDR2 ANQGSEA. With 4 bases removed from V and 1 base from J, the gap between germline ends came to 5 bases. The CDR3 is made up of 11 amino acids. The CDR3 here is CSVVLSYEQYF. The DNA for the CDR3 is TGCAGCGTTGTACTATCCTACGAGCAGTACTTC.

This chain connects TRBV30 to TRBJ2-3, with 15 bases that match TRBD2. The CDR3 loop spans 22 amino acids. Germline loops: CDR1 GTSNPN, CDR2 SVGIG (reference sequence). The ends lost 7 bases at V and 0 bases at J; junction bases unmatched: 23. The CDR3 DNA reads as TGTGCCTTGTCGGGGGGCTCAAGGACTAGCGGGAGGGCCGGAGCTAGCACAGATACGCAGTATTTT. Its translation is CALSGGSRTSGRAGASTDTQYF. Drawing the rest from reference TRBV30 and TRBJ2-3, the complete variable domain is SQTIHQWPATLVQPVGSPLSLECTVEGTSNPNLYWYRQAAGRGLQLLFYSVGIGQISSEVPQNLSASRPQDRQFILSSKKLLLSDSGFYLCALSGGSRTSGRAGASTDTQYFGPGTRLTVL.

The rearrangement links TRBV18 to TRBJ2-3, with 8 bases identical to TRBD2. J gave up 4 bases and V 0 bases, and 6 bases lay outside the gene matches. Germline CDR1 is KGHSH and CDR2 is LQKENI. The CDR3 runs to 16 residues. The CDR3 DNA reads as TGTGCCAGCTCACCACCCTCTGGCGGGAGGCCAGATACGCAGTATTTT. It translates to CASSPPSGGRPDTQYF.

The gene calls are TRBV3-1 (or the pseudogene TRBV3-2) and TRBJ2-7, with TRBD2 matching over 8 bases. V trimming: 4 bases; J trimming: 2 bases; junction bases outside the gene matches: 4. Germline loops: CDR1 LGHDT, CDR2 YNNKEL (reference sequence). The CDR3 runs 14 residues. The CDR3 spells CASSPTSGPYEQYF. DNA for the CDR3: TGTGCCAGCAGCCCCACTAGCGGCCCCTACGAGCAGTACTTC.

V and J are TRBV5-6 and TRBJ2-1; D unclear. CDR3 length: 12 residues. V gave up 0 bases and J gave up 10 bases, with 8 bases separating them. Germline V lookup: CDR1 SGHDT, CDR2 YYEEEE. CDR3 bases: TGTGCCAGCAGCTTGGTTTTGGGAGAGCAGTTCTTC. It encodes CASSLVLGEQFF.

The V gene is TRBV28, the J gene TRBJ1-1; weak D call: TRBD1 (6 bases). Trimming removed 6 bases from V and 6 bases from J, with 11 bases in between. This CDR3 has 12 residues. Germline CDR1 MDHEN, CDR2 SYDVKM. The CDR3 DNA reads as TGTGCCAGCAGCAGGGGAGTGGCTGAAGCTTTCTTT. Its protein product is CASSRGVAEAFF.

This clone has only one observation. The CDR3 DNA follows: TGTGCCAGCAGTTTGACAGTGGGGGTGGGGGCTGCTAATTCACCCCTCCACTTT. Amino acid sequence: CASSLTVGVGAANSPLHF. The V call is TRBV27, the J call TRBJ1-6; a weak D match, TRBD1 (6 bases). The V and J ends lost 3 bases and 6 bases respectively, with 21 bases between them. CDR3 length: 18 residues. Germline assignment: CDR1 MNHEY and CDR2 SMNVEV (reference sequence).

The chain carries TRBV7-2 and TRBJ1-2; 8 bases are a match to TRBD1. CDR1 is SGHTA, CDR2 FQGNSA, per germline. After removal of 2 bases from V and 7 bases from J, the junction contained 6 bases not matched to a gene. The CDR3 length is 14 residues. The CDR3 DNA sequence: TGTGCCAGCAGCTTACAGACAGGGGATGGTGGCTACACCTTC. As protein: CASSLQTGDGGYTF.

The chain carries TRBV18 and TRBJ2-7, with 10 positions matching TRBD2. Trimming removed 4 bases from V and 2 bases from J; junction bases left unmatched: 5. In germline, CDR1 is KGHSH, CDR2 LQKENI. This CDR3 has 15 residues. CDR3 sequence (DNA): TGTGCCAGCTCACTTAAAGCGGGAGGGCCCTACGAGCAGTACTTC. It is translated as CASSLKAGGPYEQYF.

CDR3 sequence reads: CASKRGQGNGYTF. For the CDR3, the DNA is TGTGCCAGCAAAAGGGGACAGGGTAATGGCTACACCTTC. This sequence joins TRBV6-5 and TRBJ1-2, with 9 bases aligning to TRBD1. Germline V gene sequence: CDR1 MNHEY, CDR2 SVGAGI. J gave up 6 bases and V 7 bases, and 6 bases lay outside the gene matches. This CDR3 region has 13 residues.

This chain uses TRBV11-1 with TRBJ2-3; 10 bases fit TRBD2. J gave up 1 base and V 3 bases, and 1 base lay outside the gene matches. Germline V lookup: CDR1 SGHAT, CDR2 FQDESV (reference sequence). The CDR3 is 15 residues long. The CDR3 region is CASSLLAGGTDTQYF. CDR3 nucleotide sequence: TGTGCCAGCAGCTTGCTAGCGGGGGGCACAGATACGCAGTATTTT.

The rearrangement links TRBV4-1 to TRBJ2-1; 10 nucleotides match TRBD2. Germline CDR1 reads MGHRA; CDR2 reads YSYEKL. J gave up 3 bases and V 0 bases, and 5 bases lay outside the gene matches. This CDR3 region has 17 residues. CDR3 coding DNA: TGCGCCAGCAGCCAAGATCTACTAGCGGGGTACTACAATGAGCAGTTCTTC. This encodes CASSQDLLAGYYNEQFF.